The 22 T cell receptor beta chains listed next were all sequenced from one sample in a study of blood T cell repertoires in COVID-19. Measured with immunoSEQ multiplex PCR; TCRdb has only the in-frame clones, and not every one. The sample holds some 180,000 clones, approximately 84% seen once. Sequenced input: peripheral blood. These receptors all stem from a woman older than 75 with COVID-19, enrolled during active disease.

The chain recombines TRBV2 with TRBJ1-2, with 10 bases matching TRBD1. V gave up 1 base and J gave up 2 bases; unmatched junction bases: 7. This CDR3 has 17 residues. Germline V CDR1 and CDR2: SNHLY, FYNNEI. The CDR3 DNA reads TGTGCCAGCAGTGAAGAAGCAGGGACAGGGGAAAACTATGGCTACACCTTC. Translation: CASSEEAGTGENYGYTF.

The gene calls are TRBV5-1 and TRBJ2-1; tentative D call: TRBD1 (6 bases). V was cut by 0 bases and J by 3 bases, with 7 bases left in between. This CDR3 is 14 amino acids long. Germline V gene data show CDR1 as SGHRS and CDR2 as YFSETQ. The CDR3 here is CASSLEGHYNEQFF. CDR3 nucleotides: TGCGCCAGCAGCTTGGAGGGACACTACAATGAGCAGTTCTTC. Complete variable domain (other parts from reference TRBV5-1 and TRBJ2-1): KAGVTQTPRYLIKTRGQQVTLSCSPISGHRSVSWYQQTPGQGLQFLFEYFSETQRNKGNFPGRFSGRQFSNSRSEMNVSTLELGDSALYLCASSLEGHYNEQFFGPGTRLTVL.

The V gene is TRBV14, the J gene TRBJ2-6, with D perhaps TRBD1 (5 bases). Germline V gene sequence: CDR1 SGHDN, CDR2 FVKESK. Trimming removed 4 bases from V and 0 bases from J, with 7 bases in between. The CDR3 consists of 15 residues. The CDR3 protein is CASSPQGSGANVLTF. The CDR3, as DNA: TGTGCCAGCAGCCCCCAGGGCTCTGGGGCCAACGTCCTGACTTTC.

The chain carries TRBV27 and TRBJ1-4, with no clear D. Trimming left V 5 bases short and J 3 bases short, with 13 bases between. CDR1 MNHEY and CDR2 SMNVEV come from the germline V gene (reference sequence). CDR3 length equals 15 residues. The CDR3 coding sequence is TGTGCCAGCAGTCCTAAACAGAGGGCTAATGAAAAACTGTTTTTT. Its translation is CASSPKQRANEKLFF.

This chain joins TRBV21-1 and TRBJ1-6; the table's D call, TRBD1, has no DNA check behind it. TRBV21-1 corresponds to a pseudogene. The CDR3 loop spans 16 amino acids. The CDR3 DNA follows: TGTGCCAGCAGCAAAGGGACAGGGGGGCATAATTCACCCCTCCACTTT. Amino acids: CASSKGTGGHNSPLHF.

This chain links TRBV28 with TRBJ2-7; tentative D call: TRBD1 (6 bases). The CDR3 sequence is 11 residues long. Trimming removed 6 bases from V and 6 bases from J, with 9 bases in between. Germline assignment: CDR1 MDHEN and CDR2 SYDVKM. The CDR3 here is CASRTGTEQYF. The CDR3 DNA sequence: TGTGCCAGCAGAACAGGGACCGAGCAGTACTTC.

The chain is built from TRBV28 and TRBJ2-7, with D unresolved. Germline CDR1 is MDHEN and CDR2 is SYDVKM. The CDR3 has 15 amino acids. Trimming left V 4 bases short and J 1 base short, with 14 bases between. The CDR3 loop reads CASSSTPPGSYEQYF. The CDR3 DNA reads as TGTGCCAGCAGTTCCACCCCCCCCGGGTCCTACGAGCAGTACTTC.

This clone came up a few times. This CDR3 is CASTLAAEISTDTQYF. CDR3 coding DNA: TGTGCCAGCACCTTAGCAGCGGAGATAAGCACAGATACGCAGTATTTT. This rearrangement joins TRBV2 to TRBJ2-3; D perhaps matches TRBD2 (5 bases). The CDR3 has 16 residues. Germline CDR1 reads SNHLY; CDR2 reads FYNNEI. V lost 7 bases, J lost 0 bases, and 17 bases lay in between.

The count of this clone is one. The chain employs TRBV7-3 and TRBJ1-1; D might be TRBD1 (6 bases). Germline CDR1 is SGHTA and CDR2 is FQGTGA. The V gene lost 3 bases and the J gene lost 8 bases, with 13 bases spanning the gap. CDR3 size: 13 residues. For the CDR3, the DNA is TGTGCCAGCAGCTTCGACCAGGGGCGGGAAGCTTTCTTT. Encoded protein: CASSFDQGREAFF.

This chain's CDR3 is CASSHAGFAYEQYF. The CDR3 nucleotides are TGTGCCAGCAGCCACGCGGGTTTTGCCTACGAGCAGTACTTC. The V and J genes are TRBV14 and TRBJ2-7; the D gene is possibly TRBD2 (5 bases). Germline V gene lookup returns CDR1 SGHDN and CDR2 FVKESK. V was pared by 3 bases and J by 2 bases, with 11 bases between. This CDR3 has 14 residues.

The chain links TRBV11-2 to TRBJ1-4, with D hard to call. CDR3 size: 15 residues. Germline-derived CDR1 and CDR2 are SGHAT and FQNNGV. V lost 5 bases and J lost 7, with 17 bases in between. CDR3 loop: CASSPTTGEGEKLFF. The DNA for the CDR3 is TGTGCCAGCAGCCCTACGACGGGAGAAGGTGAAAAACTGTTTTTT.

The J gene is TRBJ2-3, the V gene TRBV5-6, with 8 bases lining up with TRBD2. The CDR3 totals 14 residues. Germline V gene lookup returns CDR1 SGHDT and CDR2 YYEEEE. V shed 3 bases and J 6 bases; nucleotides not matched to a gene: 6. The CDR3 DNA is TGTGCCAGCAGCTCCCGGACTAGCTGGGATACGCAGTATTTT. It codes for CASSSRTSWDTQYF. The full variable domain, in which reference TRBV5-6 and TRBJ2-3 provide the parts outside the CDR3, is DAGVTQSPTHLIKTRGQQVTLRCSPKSGHDTVSWYQQALGQGPQFIFQYYEEEERQRGNFPDRFSGHQFPNYSSELNVNALLLGDSALYLCASSSRTSWDTQYFGPGTRLTVL.

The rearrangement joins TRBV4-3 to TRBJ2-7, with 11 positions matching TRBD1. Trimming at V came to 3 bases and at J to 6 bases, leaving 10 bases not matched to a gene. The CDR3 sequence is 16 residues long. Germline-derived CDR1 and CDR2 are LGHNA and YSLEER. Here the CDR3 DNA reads TGCGCCAGCAGCCATGCCGGGACAGGGGGAGTTGGCGAGCAGTACTTC. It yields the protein CASSHAGTGGVGEQYF.

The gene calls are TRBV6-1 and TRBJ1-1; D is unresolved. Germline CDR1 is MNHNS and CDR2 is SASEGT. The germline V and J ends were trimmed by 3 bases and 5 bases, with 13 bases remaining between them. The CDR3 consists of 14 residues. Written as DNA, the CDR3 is TGTGCCAGCAGTGAGGGAGGGTATCGGACTGAAGCTTTCTTT. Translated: CASSEGGYRTEAFF.

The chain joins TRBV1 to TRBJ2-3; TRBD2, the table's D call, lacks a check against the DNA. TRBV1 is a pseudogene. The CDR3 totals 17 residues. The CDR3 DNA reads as TGCACCAGCAGCCACCCAGGGACTAGCGGGGACACAGATACGCAGTATTTT. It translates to CTSSHPGTSGDTDTQYF.

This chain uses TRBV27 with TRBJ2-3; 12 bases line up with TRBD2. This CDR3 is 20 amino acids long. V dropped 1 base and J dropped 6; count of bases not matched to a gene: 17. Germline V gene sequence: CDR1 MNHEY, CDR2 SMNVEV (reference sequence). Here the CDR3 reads CASSLYRARSSGRAVDTQYF. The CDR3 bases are TGTGCCAGCAGTTTATACAGGGCCCGCTCTAGCGGGAGGGCCGTGGATACGCAGTATTTT.

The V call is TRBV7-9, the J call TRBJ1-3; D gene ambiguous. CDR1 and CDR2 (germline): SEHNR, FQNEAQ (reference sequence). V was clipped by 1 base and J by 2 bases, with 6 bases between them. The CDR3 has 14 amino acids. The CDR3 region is CASSLGGTGNTIYF. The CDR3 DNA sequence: TGTGCCAGCAGCTTAGGAGGTACTGGAAACACCATATATTTT.

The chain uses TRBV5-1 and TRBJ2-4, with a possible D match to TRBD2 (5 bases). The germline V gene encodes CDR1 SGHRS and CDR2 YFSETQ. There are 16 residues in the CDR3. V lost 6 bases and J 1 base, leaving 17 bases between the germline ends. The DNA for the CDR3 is TGCGCCAGCACCCCCGCTGGGCGCGGGGCCAAAAACATTCAGTACTTC. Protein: CASTPAGRGAKNIQYF.

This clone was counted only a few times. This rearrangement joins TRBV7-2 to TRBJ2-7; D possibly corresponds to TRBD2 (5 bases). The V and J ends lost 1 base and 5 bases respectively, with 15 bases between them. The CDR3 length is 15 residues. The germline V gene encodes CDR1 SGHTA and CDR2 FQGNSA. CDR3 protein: CASSLVASQVHEQYF. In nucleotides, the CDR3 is TGTGCCAGCAGCTTAGTGGCTAGCCAGGTCCACGAGCAGTACTTC.

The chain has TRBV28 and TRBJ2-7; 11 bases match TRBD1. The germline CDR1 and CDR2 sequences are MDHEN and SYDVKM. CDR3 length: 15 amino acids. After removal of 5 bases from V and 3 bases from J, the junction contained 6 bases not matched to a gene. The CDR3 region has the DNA TGTGCCAGCAGTCCCGGAGGGACAGGGGGCTACGAGCAGTACTTC. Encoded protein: CASSPGGTGGYEQYF.

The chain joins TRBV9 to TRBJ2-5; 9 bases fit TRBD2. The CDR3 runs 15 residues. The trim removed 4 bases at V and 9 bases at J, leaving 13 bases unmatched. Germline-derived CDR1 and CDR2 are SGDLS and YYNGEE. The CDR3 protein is CASSRPGSGGYPQYF. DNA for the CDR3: TGTGCCAGCAGCCGTCCCGGTAGCGGGGGCTATCCCCAGTACTTC.

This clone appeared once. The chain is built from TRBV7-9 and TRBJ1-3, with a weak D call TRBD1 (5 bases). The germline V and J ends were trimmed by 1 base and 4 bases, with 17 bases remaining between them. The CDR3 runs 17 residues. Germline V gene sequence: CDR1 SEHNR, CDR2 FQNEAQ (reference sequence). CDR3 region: CASSLVPGQGGGNTIYF. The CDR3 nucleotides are TGTGCCAGCAGCTTAGTCCCCGGGCAGGGTGGGGGAAACACCATATATTTT. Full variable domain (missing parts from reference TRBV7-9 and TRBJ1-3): DTGVSQNPRHKITKRGQNVTFRCDPISEHNRLYWYRQTLGQGPEFLTYFQNEAQLEKSRLLSDRFSAERPKGSFSTLEIQRTEQGDSAMYLCASSLVPGQGGGNTIYFGEGSWLTVV.